Shown below are 29 T cell receptor beta chains from a single sample sequenced in a study of blood T cell repertoires in COVID-19. TCRdb's table, derived via immunoSEQ multiplex PCR, lists solely in-frame clones and lacks some. The data contain about 300,000 clones, around 92% of them singletons. Source material: peripheral blood. The receptors were gathered from a woman aged 25 to 45 with COVID-19, enrolled during active disease.

Here the CDR3 DNA reads TGTGCCAGCAGTGAAAGGGGGGGGTCCTCCTACAATGAGCAGTTCTTC. Its translation: CASSERGGSSYNEQFF. This sequence joins TRBV25-1 and TRBJ2-1, with D tentatively TRBD2 (7 bases). CDR3 length: 16 amino acids. Germline V gene lookup returns CDR1 MGHDK and CDR2 SYGVNS. The V end was cut by 2 bases, the J end by 0 bases, with 11 bases between.

The genes are TRBV19 and TRBJ1-3; D might be TRBD1 (6 bases). Germline CDR1 and CDR2: LNHDA and SQIVND (reference sequence). The ends were cut back, 11 bases at V and 1 base at J, with 18 bases in the middle. The CDR3 runs to 15 residues. The CDR3 protein is CASWPGQMSGNTIYF. CDR3 nucleotides: TGTGCCTCGTGGCCCGGACAGATGTCTGGAAACACCATATATTTT.

The rearrangement joins TRBV4-1 to TRBJ2-6; D remains unclear. V was shortened by 1 base and J by 0 bases, with 10 bases between the two germline ends. CDR1 is MGHRA and CDR2 is YSYEKL in the germline V gene. This CDR3 is built from 17 residues. CDR3 coding DNA: TGCGCCAGCAGCCAAGCCAGGTTAAACTCTGGGGCCAACGTCCTGACTTTC. This gives the protein CASSQARLNSGANVLTF.

This chain links TRBV18 with TRBJ1-4, with a tentative D call TRBD1 (6 bases). CDR1 is KGHSH and CDR2 is LQKENI in the germline V gene. The length of the CDR3 is 15 residues. V gave up 3 bases and J gave up 7 bases, with 15 bases separating them. The chain's CDR3 is CASSPNQEQGEKLFF. For the CDR3, the DNA is TGTGCCAGCTCACCTAATCAGGAACAGGGTGAAAAACTGTTTTTT.

The V and J genes are TRBV27 and TRBJ2-3; possibly TRBD2 for D (5 bases). V lost 4 bases, J lost 0 bases, and 8 bases lay in between. This CDR3 is 14 amino acids long. CDR1 MNHEY and CDR2 SMNVEV come from the germline V gene (reference sequence). CDR3 sequence: CASSSGLSTDTQYF. The CDR3 region has the DNA TGTGCCAGCAGTTCCGGACTTAGCACAGATACGCAGTATTTT.

This chain connects TRBV6-5 to TRBJ1-5; TRBD1 agrees at 7 bases. Germline V gives CDR1 MNHEY, CDR2 SVGAGI. V dropped 6 bases and J dropped 0; count of bases not matched to a gene: 5. The CDR3 consists of 15 residues. CDR3 DNA sequence: TGTGCCAGCAGAGAGCAGGGGGGTAGCAATCAGCCCCAGCATTTT. Encoded protein: CASREQGGSNQPQHF.

The chain uses TRBV7-2 and TRBJ2-7; D might be TRBD1 (6 bases). This CDR3 contains 13 residues. Trimming stripped 4 bases from V and 5 bases from J, with 12 bases between. Germline V gene sequence: CDR1 SGHTA, CDR2 FQGNSA. This chain's CDR3 is CASSYGRGNEQYF. The CDR3, as DNA: TGTGCCAGCAGCTACGGCAGGGGTAACGAGCAGTACTTC.

The V and J genes are TRBV2 and TRBJ1-2; D remains unclear. CDR1 SNHLY and CDR2 FYNNEI come from the germline V gene. V shed 7 bases and J shed 0 bases, with 9 bases lying between them. CDR3 length: 13 amino acids. Here the CDR3 reads CASIGLANYGYTF. The DNA of the CDR3 is TGTGCCAGCATTGGCCTAGCTAACTATGGCTACACCTTC.

The genes are TRBV29-1 and TRBJ1-2, with D perhaps matching TRBD1 (5 bases). Germline lookup yields CDR1 SQVTM and CDR2 ANQGSEA. The CDR3 length is 13 residues. The V end was cut by 4 bases, the J end by 1 base, with 10 bases between. Written as DNA, the CDR3 is TGCAGCGTTGGGGACTCCAATAACTATGGCTACACCTTC. It translates to CSVGDSNNYGYTF. The full variable domain, rest sourced from reference TRBV29-1 and TRBJ1-2, is SAVISQKPSRDICQRGTSLTIQCQVDSQVTMMFWYRQQPGQSLTLIATANQGSEATYESGFVIDKFPISRPNLTFSTLTVSNMSPEDSSIYLCSVGDSNNYGYTFGSGTRLTVV.

V is TRBV6-5 and J is TRBJ1-3; D is perhaps TRBD1 (6 bases). The CDR3 extends over 15 amino acids. Germline CDR1 reads MNHEY; CDR2 reads SVGAGI. V was trimmed by 4 bases and J by 4 bases, leaving 14 bases between them. The CDR3 here is CASSFTGSSGNTIYF. The CDR3 bases are TGTGCCAGCAGTTTCACAGGGTCTTCGGGAAACACCATATATTTT.

J is TRBJ2-2 and V is TRBV11-3; 7 nucleotides match TRBD2. Germline-derived CDR1 and CDR2 are SGHNT and YENEEA. The CDR3 loop spans 16 amino acids. V gave up 5 bases and J gave up 2 bases; unmatched junction bases: 8. The CDR3 region has the DNA TGTGCCAGCAGCCCGCGGACTAGGTCAAACACCGGGGAGCTGTTTTTT. Protein product: CASSPRTRSNTGELFF.

The chain carries TRBV28 and TRBJ2-2, with D possibly being TRBD2 (6 bases). Between the trimmed V and J ends, which lost 3 bases and 2 bases, there was a span of 16 bases. CDR1 is MDHEN and CDR2 is SYDVKM in the germline V gene. The CDR3 covers 17 residues. The CDR3 spells CASSFPGVGGNTGELFF. Here the CDR3 DNA reads TGTGCCAGCAGTTTCCCCGGGGTGGGGGGAAACACCGGGGAGCTGTTTTTT.

The V and J genes are TRBV3-1 (or the pseudogene TRBV3-2) and TRBJ1-2; D unresolved. The germline CDR1 and CDR2 sequences are LGHDT and YNNKEL (reference sequence). V was trimmed by 1 base and J by 0 bases, leaving 9 bases between them. The CDR3 consists of 15 residues. The CDR3 bases are TGTGCCAGCAGCCAAGGTCTTCCAGCTAACTATGGCTACACCTTC. Its protein product is CASSQGLPANYGYTF.

The chain uses TRBV6-5 and TRBJ2-2, with TRBD1 matching 7 bases. The CDR3 sequence is 15 residues long. V shed 2 bases, J shed 5 bases, and the junction held 5 bases outside the gene matches. CDR1 and CDR2 from the germline V gene are MNHEY and SVGAGI. DNA for the CDR3: TGTGCCAGCAGTTACCGACAGGGTTCTACCGGGGAGCTGTTTTTT. Protein sequence: CASSYRQGSTGELFF.

There are a few counts of this clone. The chain uses TRBV7-9 and TRBJ1-1, with D perhaps matching TRBD1 (5 bases). Trimming left V 4 bases short and J 0 bases short, with 18 bases between. Germline loops: CDR1 SEHNR, CDR2 FQNEAQ (reference sequence). The CDR3 runs to 17 residues. For the CDR3, the DNA is TGTGCCAGCAGCTGGCCCCTCAGTGGACACATGAACACTGAAGCTTTCTTT. Protein product: CASSWPLSGHMNTEAFF.

This clone was counted once. This chain uses TRBV7-8 with TRBJ2-2, with D tentatively TRBD2 (7 bases). Per germline, CDR1 SGHVS and CDR2 FQNEAQ. Trimming cost V 4 bases and J 5 bases, with 20 bases left between them. The CDR3 has 17 amino acids. In nucleotides, the CDR3 is TGTGCCAGCAGCTCCCGGGGGCGGACTAGGGTTACCGGGGAGCTGTTTTTT. It codes for CASSSRGRTRVTGELFF.

The chain carries TRBV5-5 and TRBJ2-7; D is uncertain. V lost 3 bases and J lost 1, with 20 bases in between. The CDR3 contains 17 residues. The V gene's germline CDR1 is SGHKS and CDR2 YYEKEE (reference sequence). DNA of the CDR3: TGTGCCAGCAGCTGGTCTGAGAATCCTGCCAAATCCTACGAGCAGTACTTC. Translating gives CASSWSENPAKSYEQYF.

The chain is built from TRBV6-6 and TRBJ2-4; 7 bases match TRBD1. Germline lookup yields CDR1 MNHNY and CDR2 SVGAGI (reference sequence). Trimming took 6 bases from V and 5 from J; bases not matched to a gene: 4. The CDR3 consists of 13 residues. CDR3 coding DNA: TGTGCCAGCAGCCGTGGACAGGAAAACATTCAGTACTTC. Its protein is CASSRGQENIQYF.

A remark on this clone: Distinct nucleotide sequences in the sample also encode this CDR3. This rearrangement joins TRBV18 to TRBJ1-1, with unresolved D. The CDR3 totals 13 residues. The V gene lost 6 bases and the J gene lost 3 bases, with 11 bases spanning the gap. The germline CDR1 and CDR2 sequences are KGHSH and LQKENI. CDR3 nucleotides: TGTGCCAGCTCCCCCCTCCGTGACACTGAAGCTTTCTTT. Amino acids: CASSPLRDTEAFF.

This sequence joins TRBV19 and TRBJ1-3, with 7 bases aligning to TRBD1. The V segment lost 3 bases and the J segment 4 bases; nucleotides outside the gene matches: 6. Germline lookup yields CDR1 LNHDA and CDR2 SQIVND (reference sequence). The CDR3 covers 15 residues. CDR3 DNA: TGTGCCAGTAGTATCTACAGGGGAAGGGGAAACACCATATATTTT. Its translation: CASSIYRGRGNTIYF.

The V and J genes are TRBV4-1 and TRBJ1-1; TRBD1 is a possible D gene (5 bases). This CDR3 spans 14 amino acids. From germline, CDR1 is MGHRA and CDR2 YSYEKL. V gave up 2 bases and J gave up 11 bases, with 18 bases separating them. Here the CDR3 reads CASSQLIWGGDAFF. CDR3 DNA: TGCGCCAGCAGCCAACTTATTTGGGGGGGAGACGCTTTCTTT.

The V gene is TRBV6-2 or TRBV6-3, the J gene TRBJ2-5; 9 positions match TRBD2. This CDR3 region has 17 residues. Trimming removed 0 bases from V and 3 bases from J; junction bases left unmatched: 8. CDR1 and CDR2 (germline): MNHEY, SVGEGT. In DNA form, the CDR3 reads TGTGCCAGCAGTTACTCGATGGTAGCGGGGGATAAAGAGACCCAGTACTTC. Protein sequence: CASSYSMVAGDKETQYF.

The rearrangement links TRBV4-1 to TRBJ1-1, with D possibly being TRBD1 (6 bases). The CDR3 sequence is 16 residues long. The germline CDR1 and CDR2 sequences are MGHRA and YSYEKL. V dropped 0 bases and J dropped 5 bases, with 16 bases sitting between them. The CDR3 bases are TGCGCCAGCAGCCAAGATGGGGGCAGGCCTCTTACTGAAGCTTTCTTT. As protein: CASSQDGGRPLTEAFF.

J is TRBJ1-2 and V is TRBV19; weak D call: TRBD1 (6 bases). The V end was cut by 6 bases, the J end by 4 bases, with 15 bases between. The CDR3 extends over 14 amino acids. From germline, CDR1 is LNHDA and CDR2 SQIVND (reference sequence). CDR3 in DNA: TGTGCCAGTAGCCTGAGCGGGGGGCCCTATGGCTACACCTTC. Encoded protein: CASSLSGGPYGYTF. The complete variable domain, with remaining parts taken from reference TRBV19 and TRBJ1-2, reads DGGITQSPKYLFRKEGQNVTLSCEQNLNHDAMYWYRQDPGQGLRLIYYSQIVNDFQKGDIAEGYSVSREKKESFPLTVTSAQKNPTAFYLCASSLSGGPYGYTFGSGTRLTVV.

The V and J genes are TRBV6-5 and TRBJ2-2; 11 bases are shared with TRBD2. CDR3 size: 14 residues. The V gene end was trimmed by 8 bases and the J gene end by 6 bases; junction bases not matched to a gene: 5. The germline V gene has CDR1 MNHEY and CDR2 SVGAGI. The DNA of the CDR3 is TGTGCCAGCCTGTCGACTAGCGGGGCCGGGGAGCTGTTTTTT. As protein: CASLSTSGAGELFF.

The chain couples TRBV9 to TRBJ2-3; 7 bases agree with TRBD1. From germline, CDR1 is SGDLS and CDR2 YYNGEE. There are 15 residues in the CDR3. The V gene end was trimmed by 2 bases and the J gene end by 3 bases; junction bases not matched to a gene: 6. The CDR3 coding sequence is TGTGCCAGCAGCGTCTCAACAGGGGCGACAGATACGCAGTATTTT. Residues: CASSVSTGATDTQYF.

The DNA of the CDR3 is TGTGCCAGTACCTTGGGGGGGGGCGACCCCCAGCATTTT. It specifies CASTLGGGDPQHF. This rearrangement joins TRBV19 to TRBJ1-5; D may be TRBD1 (6 bases). Germline V lookup: CDR1 LNHDA, CDR2 SQIVND (reference sequence). The V gene lost 7 bases and the J gene lost 10 bases, with 17 bases spanning the gap. This CDR3 is built from 13 residues. The full variable domain, its missing parts supplied by reference TRBV19 and TRBJ1-5, is DGGITQSPKYLFRKEGQNVTLSCEQNLNHDAMYWYRQDPGQGLRLIYYSQIVNDFQKGDIAEGYSVSREKKESFPLTVTSAQKNPTAFYLCASTLGGGDPQHFGDGTRLSIL.

This clone was counted a few times. This chain connects TRBV7-9 to TRBJ2-7; D might be TRBD2 (6 bases). The V gene lost 4 bases and the J gene lost 4 bases, with 17 bases spanning the gap. The germline gives CDR1 SEHNR, CDR2 FQNEAQ (reference sequence). This CDR3 has 15 residues. Here the CDR3 DNA reads TGTGCCAGCAGCTCGGTGCGGGGTACTAGGTACGAGCAGTACTTC. Translated, it gives CASSSVRGTRYEQYF.

The genes are TRBV29-1 and TRBJ2-3; 7 bases line up with TRBD1. CDR1 is SQVTM, CDR2 ANQGSEA, per germline. This CDR3 has 10 amino acids. J lost 9 bases, V lost 4 bases, and 1 base had no gene match. CDR3 sequence: CSVGDRTQYF. CDR3 nucleotides: TGCAGCGTTGGGGACAGAACGCAGTATTTT.